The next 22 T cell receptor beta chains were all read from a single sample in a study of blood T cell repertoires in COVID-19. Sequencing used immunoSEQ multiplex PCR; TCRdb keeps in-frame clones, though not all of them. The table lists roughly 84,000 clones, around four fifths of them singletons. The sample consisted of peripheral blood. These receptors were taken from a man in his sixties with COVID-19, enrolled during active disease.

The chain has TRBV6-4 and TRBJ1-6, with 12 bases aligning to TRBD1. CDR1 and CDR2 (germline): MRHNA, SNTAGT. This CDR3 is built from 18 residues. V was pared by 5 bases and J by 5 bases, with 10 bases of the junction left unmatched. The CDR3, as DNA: TGTGCCAGCAGTAGGGGACAGGGGGCGCCTTCCGATAATTCACCCCTCCACTTT. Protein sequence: CASSRGQGAPSDNSPLHF.

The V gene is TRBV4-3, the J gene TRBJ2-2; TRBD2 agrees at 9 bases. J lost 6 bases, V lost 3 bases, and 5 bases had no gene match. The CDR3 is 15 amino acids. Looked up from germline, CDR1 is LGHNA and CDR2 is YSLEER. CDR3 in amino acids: CASSQDSGRPGELFF. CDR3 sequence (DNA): TGCGCCAGCAGCCAGGATAGCGGGAGACCCGGGGAGCTGTTTTTT.

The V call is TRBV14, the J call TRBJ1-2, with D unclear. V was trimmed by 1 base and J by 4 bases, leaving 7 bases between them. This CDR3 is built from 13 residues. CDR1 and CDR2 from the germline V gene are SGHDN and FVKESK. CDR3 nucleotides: TGTGCCAGCAGCCAAGTACAGACCTATGGCTACACCTTC. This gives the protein CASSQVQTYGYTF.

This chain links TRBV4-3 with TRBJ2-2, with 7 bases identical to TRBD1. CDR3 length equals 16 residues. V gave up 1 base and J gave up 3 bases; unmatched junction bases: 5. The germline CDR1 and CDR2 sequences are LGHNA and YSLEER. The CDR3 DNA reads TGCGCCAGCAGCCAAGGAGGGGGCAGGGACACCGGGGAGCTGTTTTTT. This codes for CASSQGGGRDTGELFF.

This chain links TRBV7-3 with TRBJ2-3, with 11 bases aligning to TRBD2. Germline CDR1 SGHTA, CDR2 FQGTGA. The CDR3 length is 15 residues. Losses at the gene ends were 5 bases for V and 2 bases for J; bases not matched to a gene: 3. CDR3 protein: CASSTSGGNTDTQYF. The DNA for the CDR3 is TGTGCCAGCAGCACTAGCGGGGGCAACACAGATACGCAGTATTTT.

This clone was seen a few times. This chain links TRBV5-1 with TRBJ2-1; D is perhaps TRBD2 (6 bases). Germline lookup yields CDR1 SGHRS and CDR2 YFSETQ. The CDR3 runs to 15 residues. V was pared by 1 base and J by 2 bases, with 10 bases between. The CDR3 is CASSLIGGTYNEQFF. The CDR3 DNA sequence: TGCGCCAGCAGCTTGATCGGGGGAACCTACAATGAGCAGTTCTTC.

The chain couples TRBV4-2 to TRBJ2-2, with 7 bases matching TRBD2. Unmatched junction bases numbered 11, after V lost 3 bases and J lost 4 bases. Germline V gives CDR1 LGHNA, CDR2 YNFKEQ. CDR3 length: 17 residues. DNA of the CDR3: TGTGCCAGCAGCCAGAGCGGGGTCGCTGGGGGCACCGGGGAGCTGTTTTTT. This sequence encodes CASSQSGVAGGTGELFF.

CDR3 amino acids: CSVKDTYEQYF. The CDR3 DNA follows: TGCAGCGTTAAGGACACCTACGAGCAGTACTTC. The chain couples TRBV29-1 to TRBJ2-7; D may be TRBD1 (5 bases). This CDR3 comprises 11 residues. Deletions cut 5 bases from V and 2 bases from J, with 7 bases between. The germline CDR1 and CDR2 sequences are SQVTM and ANQGSEA.

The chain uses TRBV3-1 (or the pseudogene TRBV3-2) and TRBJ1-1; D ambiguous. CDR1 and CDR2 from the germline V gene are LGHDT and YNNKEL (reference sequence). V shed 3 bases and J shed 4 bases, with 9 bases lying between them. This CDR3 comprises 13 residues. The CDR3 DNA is TGTGCCAGCAGCCATGCCGCGGCCACTGAAGCTTTCTTT. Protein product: CASSHAAATEAFF.

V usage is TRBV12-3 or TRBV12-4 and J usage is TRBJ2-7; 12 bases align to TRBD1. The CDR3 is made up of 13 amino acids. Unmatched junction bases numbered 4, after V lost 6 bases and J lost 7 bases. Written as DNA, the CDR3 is TGTGCCAGCAGGGGACAGGGGGCAGGGGAGCAGTACTTC. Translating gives CASRGQGAGEQYF.

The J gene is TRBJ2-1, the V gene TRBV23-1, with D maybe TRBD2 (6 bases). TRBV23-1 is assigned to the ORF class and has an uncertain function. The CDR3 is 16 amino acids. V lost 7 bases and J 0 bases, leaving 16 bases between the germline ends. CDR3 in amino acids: CASTLTGGSSYNEQFF. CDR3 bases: TGCGCCAGCACGCTAACCGGGGGAAGCTCCTACAATGAGCAGTTCTTC.

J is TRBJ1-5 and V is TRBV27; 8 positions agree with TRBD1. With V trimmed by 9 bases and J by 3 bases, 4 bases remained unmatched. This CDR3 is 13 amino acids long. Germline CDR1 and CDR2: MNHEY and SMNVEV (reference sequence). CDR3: CASRDRNNQPQHF. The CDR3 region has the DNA TGTGCCAGTCGGGACAGGAACAATCAGCCCCAGCATTTT.

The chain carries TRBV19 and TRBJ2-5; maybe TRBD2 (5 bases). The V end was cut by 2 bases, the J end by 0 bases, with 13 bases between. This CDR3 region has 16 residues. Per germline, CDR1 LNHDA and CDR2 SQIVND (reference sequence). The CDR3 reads CASSISSPGYQETQYF. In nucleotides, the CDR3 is TGTGCCAGTAGTATATCTAGCCCGGGGTACCAAGAGACCCAGTACTTC.

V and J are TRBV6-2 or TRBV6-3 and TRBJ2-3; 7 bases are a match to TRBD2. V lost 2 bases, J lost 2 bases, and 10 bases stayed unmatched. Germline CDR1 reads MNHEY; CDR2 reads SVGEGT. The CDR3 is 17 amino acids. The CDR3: CASSYPIAGVVTDTQYF. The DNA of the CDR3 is TGTGCCAGCAGTTACCCTATAGCGGGCGTTGTCACAGATACGCAGTATTTT.

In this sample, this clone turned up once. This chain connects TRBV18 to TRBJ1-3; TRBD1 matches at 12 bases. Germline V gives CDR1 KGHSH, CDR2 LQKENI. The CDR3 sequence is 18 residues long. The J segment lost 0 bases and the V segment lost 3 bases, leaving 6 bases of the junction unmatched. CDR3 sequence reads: CASSPPGQGAFSGNTIYF. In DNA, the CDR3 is TGTGCCAGCTCACCCCCGGGACAGGGGGCTTTCTCTGGAAACACCATATATTTT.

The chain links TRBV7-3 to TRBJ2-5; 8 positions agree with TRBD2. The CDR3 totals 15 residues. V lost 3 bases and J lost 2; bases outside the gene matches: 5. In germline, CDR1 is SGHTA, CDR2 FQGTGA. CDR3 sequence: CASSLLAGTQETQYF. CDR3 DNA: TGTGCCAGCAGCTTGTTAGCGGGGACACAAGAGACCCAGTACTTC.

The CDR3 region is CASSSTGLGGNEQFF. DNA for the CDR3: TGTGCCAGCAGTAGCACAGGGCTAGGAGGCAATGAGCAGTTCTTC. This chain connects TRBV27 to TRBJ2-1, with D possibly matching TRBD1 (6 bases). This CDR3 has 15 amino acids. CDR1 MNHEY and CDR2 SMNVEV come from the germline V gene (reference sequence). V shed 5 bases and J shed 6 bases, with 17 bases lying between them.

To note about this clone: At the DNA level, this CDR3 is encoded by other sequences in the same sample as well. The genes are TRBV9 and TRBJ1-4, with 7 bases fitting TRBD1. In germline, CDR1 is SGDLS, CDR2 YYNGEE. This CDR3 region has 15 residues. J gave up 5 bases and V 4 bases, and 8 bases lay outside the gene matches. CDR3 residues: CASSPQTGPNEKLFF. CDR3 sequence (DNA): TGTGCCAGCAGCCCCCAGACAGGGCCCAATGAAAAACTGTTTTTT.

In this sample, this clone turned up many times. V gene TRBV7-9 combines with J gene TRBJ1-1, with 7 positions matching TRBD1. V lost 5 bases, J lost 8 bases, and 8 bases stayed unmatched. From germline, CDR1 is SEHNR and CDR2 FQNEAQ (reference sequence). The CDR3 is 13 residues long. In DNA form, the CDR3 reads TGTGCCAGCAGCCCTGGGACAGTCTTAGAAGCTTTCTTT. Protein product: CASSPGTVLEAFF.

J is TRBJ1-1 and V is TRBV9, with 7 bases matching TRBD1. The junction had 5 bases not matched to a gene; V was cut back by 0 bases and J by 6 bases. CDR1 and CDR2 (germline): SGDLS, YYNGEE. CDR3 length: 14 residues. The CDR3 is CASSVGQGDAEAFF. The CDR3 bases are TGTGCCAGCAGCGTAGGTCAGGGGGACGCTGAAGCTTTCTTT.

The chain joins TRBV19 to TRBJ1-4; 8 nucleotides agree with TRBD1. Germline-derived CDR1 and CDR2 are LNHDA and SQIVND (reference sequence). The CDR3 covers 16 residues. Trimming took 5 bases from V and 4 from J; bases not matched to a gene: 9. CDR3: CASSAGQGAINEKLFF. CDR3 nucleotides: TGTGCCAGTAGTGCAGGGCAGGGGGCGATTAATGAAAAACTGTTTTTT.

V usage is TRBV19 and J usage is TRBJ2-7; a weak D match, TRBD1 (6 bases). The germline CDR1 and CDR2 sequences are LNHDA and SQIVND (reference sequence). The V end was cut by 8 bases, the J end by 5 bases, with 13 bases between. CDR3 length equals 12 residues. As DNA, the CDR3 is TGTGCCAGTGGGGCCAGGGGCCACGAGCAGTACTTC. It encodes CASGARGHEQYF.